This passage covers 6 T cell receptor beta chains from one sample sequenced in a study of shared clonotypes between healthy human individuals. The protocol was immunoSEQ multiplex PCR, while the TCRdb copy is restricted to in-frame clones and leaves out a portion. The sample holds about 230,000 clones, under 80% seen once. Sequenced input: memory CD4+ T cells sorted from blood. Subset meaning: CD45RA-negative fraction. All receptors derive from a man aged 25-40 years in good health.

The V and J genes are TRBV2 and TRBJ2-3; 14 bases agree with TRBD2. CDR3 size: 15 residues. Germline V CDR1 and CDR2: SNHLY, FYNNEI. V dropped 4 bases and J dropped 11; count of bases not matched to a gene: 8. The CDR3 nucleotides read TGTGCCAGCAGTGCCGGGACTAGCGGGGGACACGGGCAGTATTTT. Amino acids: CASSAGTSGGHGQYF.

The chain has TRBV7-3 and TRBJ2-7; D is unclear. V was shortened by 5 bases and J by 1 base, with 9 bases between the two germline ends. Germline-derived CDR1 and CDR2 are SGHTA and FQGTGA. This CDR3 has 13 residues. As DNA, the CDR3 is TGTGCCAGCAGCCCCCCTAATTCCTACGAGCAGTACTTC. Its protein is CASSPPNSYEQYF.

The J gene is TRBJ2-3, the V gene TRBV12-5, with D possibly matching TRBD2 (5 bases). The length of the CDR3 is 14 residues. Germline lookup yields CDR1 LGHNT and CDR2 FRNRAP. The V end lost 7 bases, the J end lost 6 bases, and 17 bases lay between the germline ends. Here the CDR3 reads CASAYSGSTDTQYF. The DNA of the CDR3 is TGTGCTAGTGCCTACAGTGGGAGTACCGATACGCAGTATTTT.

The chain combines TRBV9 with TRBJ1-5; D is unresolved. The CDR3 loop spans 13 amino acids. V dropped 4 bases and J dropped 3 bases, with 8 bases sitting between them. Looked up from germline, CDR1 is SGDLS and CDR2 is YYNGEE. CDR3 in DNA: TGTGCCAGCAGCTCCTCCCCCAATCAGCCCCAGCATTTT. This encodes CASSSSPNQPQHF.

V is TRBV19 and J is TRBJ2-3; 8 positions agree with TRBD2. CDR3 length equals 17 residues. Germline CDR1 reads LNHDA; CDR2 reads SQIVND (reference sequence). Trimming at V came to 3 bases and at J to 0 bases, leaving 8 bases not matched to a gene. The CDR3 DNA reads as TGTGCCAGTAGTATTGCCCCGGGGGGGACTAGCACAGATACGCAGTATTTT. Its protein product is CASSIAPGGTSTDTQYF.

The chain links TRBV19 to TRBJ1-1; 9 nucleotides align to TRBD1. Looked up from germline, CDR1 is LNHDA and CDR2 is SQIVND (reference sequence). There are 15 residues in the CDR3. Trimming cost V 5 bases and J 5 bases; bases outside gene matches: 9. The CDR3 reads CASSLSTGGRTEAFF. CDR3 nucleotide sequence: TGTGCCAGTAGTCTGTCGACAGGGGGACGGACTGAAGCTTTCTTT.